This T cell receptor (beta chain) is from a study of blood T cell repertoires in COVID-19. Study overall: The origin of the acute and convalescent COVID-19 samples was the United States, Italy and Spain. PBMCs, B-cell-depleted T cells, or T cells provided the cDNA or gDNA that made up the material.

As handled by the study authors: The authors estimated nucleated cell counts from reference gene primer amplification. Repertoires were generated with immunoSEQ multiplex PCR, while TCRdb's copy carries only in-frame clones and drops some. That table supplies the V and J calls and clone size; D and trimming were determined from the DNA. This table has tens of thousands of clones, roughly 84% appearing once. The CDR3 contains 14 residues. Trimming removed 2 bases at V and 5 bases at J, with 12 bases between. CDR1 is MDHEN, CDR2 SYDVKM, per germline. The origin of this receptor is a man aged 45-60 years with acute or convalescent COVID-19. V gene TRBV28 combines with J gene TRBJ1-2; D ambiguous. Specimen: peripheral blood. As DNA, the CDR3 is TGTGCCAGCAGTTTAGGTTCCCCTAGGTATGGCTACACCTTC. Translation: CASSLGSPRYGYTF.